This section outlines one TCR beta chain sequence together with its context. This sample is drawn from a study of blood T cell repertoires in COVID-19. On the study more broadly: Donors in the United States, Italy and Spain gave samples during acute or convalescent COVID-19. From T cells, B-cell-depleted T cells, or PBMCs came the material, which was cDNA or gDNA.

Per the authors' pipeline: Amplification from reference gene primers served as the basis for estimated nucleated cell counts. Data came from immunoSEQ multiplex PCR; TCRdb stores just in-frame clones and leaves some out. D and trimming were read from the DNA, whereas the V and J calls and clone size are those reported in that table. The sample lists about 68,000 clones, around 89% occurring once. CDR3 size: 15 residues. The germline CDR1 and CDR2 sequences are SGDLS and YYNGEE. V was trimmed by 4 bases and J by 0 bases, leaving 11 bases between them. This receptor was obtained from a man in his fifties or sixties with acute or convalescent COVID-19. J is TRBJ2-4 and V is TRBV9, with a possible D match to TRBD2 (6 bases). Sequenced: peripheral blood. CDR3 amino acids: CASSPTGLAKNIQYF. For the CDR3, the DNA is TGTGCCAGCAGCCCCACGGGACTAGCCAAAAACATTCAGTACTTC.